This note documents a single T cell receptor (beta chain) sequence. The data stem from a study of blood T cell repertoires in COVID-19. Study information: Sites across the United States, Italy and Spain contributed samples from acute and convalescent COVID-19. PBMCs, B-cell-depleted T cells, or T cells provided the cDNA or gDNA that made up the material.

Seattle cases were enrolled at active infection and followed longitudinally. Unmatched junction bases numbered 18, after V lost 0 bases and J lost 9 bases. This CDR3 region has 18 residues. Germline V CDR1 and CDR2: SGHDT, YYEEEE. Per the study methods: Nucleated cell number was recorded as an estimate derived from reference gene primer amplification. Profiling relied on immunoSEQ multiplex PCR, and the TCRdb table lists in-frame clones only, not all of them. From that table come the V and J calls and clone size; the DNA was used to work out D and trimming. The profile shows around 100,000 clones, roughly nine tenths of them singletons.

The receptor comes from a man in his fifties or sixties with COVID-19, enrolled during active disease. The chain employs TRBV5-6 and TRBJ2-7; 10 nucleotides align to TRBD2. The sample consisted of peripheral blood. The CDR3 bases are TGTGCCAGCAGCTTGGGGGAGGGAGCGGGAGGGCCCATCGAAGTGCAGTACTTC. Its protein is CASSLGEGAGGPIEVQYF.